These T cell receptor beta chains were read from a single sample in a study of T-cell memory formation after mild COVID-19. TCRdb recomputed calls from the 5' RACE reads with MiXCR, one row per CDR3 protein. This table holds about 350,000 distinct CDR3 sequences, 12% to 15% found once. Sequencing used PBMCs or a T cell subset sorted from them (not recorded which). These receptors originate from a man between 18 and 29 years old who had mild COVID-19 (a few samples of this study predate the infection). Cell type and time point are not known. The CDR3 runs from the conserved cysteine through the conserved F or W. D genes are given only for firm matches. Clone size is stated in some rows and not others, as once, few, many or a class when expanded.

j_call clone_size d_call v_call cdr3_nt cdr3_aa
TRBJ1-1 - - TRBV7-2 TGTGCCAGCAGCTTACTCATCAGGCCCCTAGACTTT CASSLLIRPLDF
TRBJ2-1 - TRBD2 TRBV6-2/TRBV6-3 TGTGCCAGCAGTTCGTCGGGGGGATCCTACAATGAGCAGTTCTTC CASSSSGGSYNEQFF
TRBJ2-1 many - TRBV7-2 TGTGCCAGCAGCTTATCATGGGGCAATGAGCAGTTCTTC CASSLSWGNEQFF
TRBJ2-2 few - TRBV6-1 TGTGCCAGCGGGGGGACGAGGGGCGCAACCGGGGAGCTGTTTTTT CASGGTRGATGELFF
TRBJ1-2 few TRBD1 TRBV12-3/TRBV12-4 TGTGCCAGCAGCAAGGACAGGGGATTTGATGGCTACACCTTC CASSKDRGFDGYTF
TRBJ2-2 - - TRBV6-5 TGTGCCAGCACCAAATCTCTCACCGGGGAGCTGTTTTTT CASTKSLTGELFF
TRBJ2-5 few TRBD2 TRBV7-3 TGTGCCAGCAGCTCCCGGACTAGCGGGGGGCCCTACCAAGAGACCCAGTACTTC CASSSRTSGGPYQETQYF
TRBJ2-2 many TRBD1 TRBV4-2 TGTGCCAGCAGCCAGGAGACAGGGGAGCCCGGGGAGCTGTTTTTT CASSQETGEPGELFF
TRBJ2-7 - TRBD1 TRBV5-1 TGCGCCAGCAGCTTGGTCTGGGACAGGGCATACGAGCAGTACTTC CASSLVWDRAYEQYF
TRBJ2-3 few - TRBV7-3 TGTGCCAGCCGCCCCCCCAGCACAGATACGCAGTATTTT CASRPPSTDTQYF
TRBJ2-5 - - TRBV20-1 TGCAGTGCTAGAGAAGGCAGGCGTTCCCGCGGGGAGACCCAGTACTTC CSAREGRRSRGETQYF
TRBJ2-7 - TRBD1 TRBV6-1 TGTGCCAGCAGTTCTGACACGGGACAGACTTACGAGCAGTACTTC CASSSDTGQTYEQYF
TRBJ2-3 - - TRBV4-3 TGCGCCAGCAGCCAAGGTAGCTCCTGGGACACAGATACGCAGTATTTT CASSQGSSWDTDTQYF
TRBJ1-4 - TRBD1 TRBV7-8 TGTGCCAGCAGCTTAATGGTGGGACAGGGCGCAAAACTGTTTTTT CASSLMVGQGAKLFF
TRBJ2-7 - - TRBV20-1 TGCAGTGCAGTTGCAGGGGATCAGCCGTACGAGCAGTACTTC CSAVAGDQPYEQYF
TRBJ2-5 - - TRBV29-1 TGCAGCGTTGAATCAGGTGTGAGCATGGCGCCAGAGACCCAGTACTTC CSVESGVSMAPETQYF
TRBJ1-5 - - TRBV7-8 TGTGCCAGCAGCTTAGGGGGGACTCTGATTAGCAATCAGCCCCAGCATTTT CASSLGGTLISNQPQHF
TRBJ2-3 few TRBD2 TRBV12-3/TRBV12-4 TGTGCCAGCCGTTTTTGGGGGGGGAGCACAGATACGCAGTATTTT CASRFWGGSTDTQYF
TRBJ2-3 once TRBD2 TRBV20-1 TGCAGTGCTCGCCCCAGGACTAGCGGCACAGATACGCAGTATTTT CSARPRTSGTDTQYF
TRBJ2-2 - - TRBV24-1 TGTGCCACCAGTGTGGGTCAGTCGAACACCGGGGAGCTGTTTTTT CATSVGQSNTGELFF
TRBJ2-5 - TRBD2 TRBV27 TGTGCCAGCAGAAACGGCGGCGGGGGCCAAGAGACCCAGTACTTC CASRNGGGGQETQYF
TRBJ2-3 - TRBD2 TRBV7-6 TGTGCCAGCAGCTCACTAGCGGGGGAGGCAGATACGCAGTATTTT CASSSLAGEADTQYF